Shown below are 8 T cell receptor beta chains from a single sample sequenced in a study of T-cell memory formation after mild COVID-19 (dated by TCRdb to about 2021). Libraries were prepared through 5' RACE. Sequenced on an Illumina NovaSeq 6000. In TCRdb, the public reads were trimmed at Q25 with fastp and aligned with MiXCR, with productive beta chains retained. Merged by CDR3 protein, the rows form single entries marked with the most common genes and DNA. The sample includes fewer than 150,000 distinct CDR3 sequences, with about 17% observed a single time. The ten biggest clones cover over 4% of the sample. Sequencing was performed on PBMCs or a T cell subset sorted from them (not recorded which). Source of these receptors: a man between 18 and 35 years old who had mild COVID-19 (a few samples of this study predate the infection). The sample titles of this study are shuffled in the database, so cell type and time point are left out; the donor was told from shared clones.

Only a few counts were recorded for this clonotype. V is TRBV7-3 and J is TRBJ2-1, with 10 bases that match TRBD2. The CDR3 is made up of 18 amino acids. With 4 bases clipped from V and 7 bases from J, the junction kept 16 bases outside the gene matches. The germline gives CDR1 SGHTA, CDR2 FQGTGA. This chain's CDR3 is CASSSSPTSGVPLNEQFF. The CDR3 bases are TGTGCCAGCAGCTCCTCCCCCACTAGCGGGGTCCCCCTGAATGAGCAGTTCTTC. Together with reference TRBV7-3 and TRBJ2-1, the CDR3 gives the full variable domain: GAGVSQTPSNKVTEKGKYVELRCDPISGHTALYWYRQSLGQGPEFLIYFQGTGAADDSGLPNDRFFAVRPEGSVSTLKIQRTERGDSAVYLCASSSSPTSGVPLNEQFFGPGTRLTVL.

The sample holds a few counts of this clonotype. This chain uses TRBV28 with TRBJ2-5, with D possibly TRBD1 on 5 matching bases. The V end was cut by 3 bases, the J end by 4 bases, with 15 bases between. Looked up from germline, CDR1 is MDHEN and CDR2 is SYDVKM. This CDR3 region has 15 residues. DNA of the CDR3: TGTGCCAGCAGTTTTAGGGGCCAGGCGCTAGAGACCCAGTACTTC. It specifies CASSFRGQALETQYF.

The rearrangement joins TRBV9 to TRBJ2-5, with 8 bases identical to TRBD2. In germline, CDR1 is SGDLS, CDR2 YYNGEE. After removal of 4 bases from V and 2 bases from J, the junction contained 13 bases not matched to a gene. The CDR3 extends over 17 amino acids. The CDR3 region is CASSPRETSGRQETQYF. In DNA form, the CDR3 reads TGTGCCAGCAGCCCCCGGGAAACTAGCGGAAGGCAAGAGACCCAGTACTTC.

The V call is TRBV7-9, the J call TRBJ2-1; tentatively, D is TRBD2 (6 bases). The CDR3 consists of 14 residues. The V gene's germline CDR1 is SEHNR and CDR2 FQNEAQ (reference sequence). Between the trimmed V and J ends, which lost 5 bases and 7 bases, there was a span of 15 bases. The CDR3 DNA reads TGTGCCAGCAGCCCGGAGTGGGGGAGGAATGAGCAGTTCTTC. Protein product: CASSPEWGRNEQFF.

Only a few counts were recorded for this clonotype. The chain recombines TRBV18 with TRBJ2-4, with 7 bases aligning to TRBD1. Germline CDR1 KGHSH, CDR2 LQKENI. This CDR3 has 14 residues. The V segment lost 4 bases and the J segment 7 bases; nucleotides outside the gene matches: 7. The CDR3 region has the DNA TGTGCCAGCTCACGTACGGGACAGCAGAACATTCAGTACTTC. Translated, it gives CASSRTGQQNIQYF.

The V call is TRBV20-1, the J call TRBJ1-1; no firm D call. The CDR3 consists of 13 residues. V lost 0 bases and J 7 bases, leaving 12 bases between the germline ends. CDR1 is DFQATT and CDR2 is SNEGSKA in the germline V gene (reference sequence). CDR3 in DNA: TGCAGTGCTAGAGATGGGCAACAGCTTGAAGCTTTCTTT. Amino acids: CSARDGQQLEAFF.

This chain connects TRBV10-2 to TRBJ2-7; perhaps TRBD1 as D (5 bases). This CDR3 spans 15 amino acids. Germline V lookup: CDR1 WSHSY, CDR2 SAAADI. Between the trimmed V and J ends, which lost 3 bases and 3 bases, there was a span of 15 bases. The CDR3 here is CASSDPGHRSYEQYF. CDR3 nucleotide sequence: TGCGCCAGCAGTGATCCCGGACACCGGAGCTACGAGCAGTACTTC.

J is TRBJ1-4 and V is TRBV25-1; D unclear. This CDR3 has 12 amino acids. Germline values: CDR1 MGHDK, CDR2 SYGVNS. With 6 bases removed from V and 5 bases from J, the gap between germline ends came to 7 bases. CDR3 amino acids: CASRSLNEKLFF. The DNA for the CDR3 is TGTGCCAGCAGAAGCCTAAATGAAAAACTGTTTTTT.